These 30 T cell receptor beta chains came from one sample sequenced in a study of cytomegalovirus exposure and HLA in healthy donors (dated by TCRdb to 2015 to 2018). The library was prepared using the immunoSEQ multiplex PCR assay. For the multiplex PCR, a mixture combining 60 forward primers for TCR Vbeta segments and 13 reverse primers for TCR Jbeta segments was used. TCRdb took this table from immuneACCESS and kept in-frame rearrangements with V and J called. Such tables lack part of the clones; where checked against another copy, unresolved V genes explain under half of the gap, and the rest is unexplained. In this sample's table one finds 200,000 to 250,000 clones. The top ten constitute 0.95% to 1.3% of the sample. The sample was PBMCs. Receptors originate from a girl aged 2 to 9 in good health and CMV-seropositive.

DNA of the CDR3: TGTGCCAGCAGCTTAGGGGAGGGGAGGCAGTTCTTC. This sequence encodes CASSLGEGRQFF. J is TRBJ2-1 and V is TRBV11-3; 7 bases fit TRBD2. The junction had 3 bases not matched to a gene; V was cut back by 1 base and J by 12 bases. CDR1 and CDR2 (germline): SGHNT, YENEEA. This CDR3 comprises 12 residues.

The chain is built from TRBV7-9 and TRBJ2-7; tentative D call: TRBD2 (6 bases). V was trimmed by 3 bases and J by 3 bases, leaving 9 bases between them. The CDR3 runs 13 residues. Looked up from germline, CDR1 is SEHNR and CDR2 is FQNEAQ (reference sequence). This CDR3 is CASSFGGNYEQYF. DNA of the CDR3: TGTGCCAGCAGCTTCGGCGGGAACTACGAGCAGTACTTC.

The CDR3 nucleotides read TGCGCCAGCGGGGGACTAGCGGACTCCTACGAGCAGTACTTC. Its protein product is CASGGLADSYEQYF. This chain links TRBV10-2 with TRBJ2-7; 11 bases align to TRBD2. V gave up 8 bases and J gave up 0 bases; unmatched junction bases: 3. This CDR3 region has 14 residues. The germline gives CDR1 WSHSY, CDR2 SAAADI.

The rearrangement links TRBV25-1 to TRBJ1-1; 10 bases are shared with TRBD1. V shed 1 base and J 0 bases; nucleotides not matched to a gene: 5. The CDR3 is 17 amino acids. Germline V gene sequence: CDR1 MGHDK, CDR2 SYGVNS. CDR3 nucleotides: TGTGCCAGCAGTGAATTAGGGACAGGGGTCGTGAACACTGAAGCTTTCTTT. Translated, it gives CASSELGTGVVNTEAFF.

The J gene is TRBJ2-3, the V gene TRBV27; 11 bases are a match to TRBD2. The germline V gene encodes CDR1 MNHEY and CDR2 SMNVEV (reference sequence). Unmatched junction bases numbered 9, after V lost 6 bases and J lost 10 bases. This CDR3 is built from 14 residues. The CDR3 loop reads CASSLTSGSNPQYF. As DNA, the CDR3 is TGTGCCAGCAGCCTTACTAGCGGGAGTAATCCGCAGTATTTT.

Concerning this clone: Other DNA sequences in the same sample also yield this CDR3. The rearrangement uses TRBV5-1 and TRBJ2-3, with a weak D call TRBD2 (6 bases). V lost 0 bases and J lost 0, with 8 bases in between. CDR3 length equals 15 residues. CDR1 and CDR2 from the germline V gene are SGHRS and YFSETQ. CDR3 in DNA: TGCGCCAGCAGCTTGGATGGGACTAGCACAGATACGCAGTATTTT. Its translation: CASSLDGTSTDTQYF.

The V gene is TRBV5-8, the J gene TRBJ1-1, with 7 bases aligning to TRBD1. The CDR3 is 16 amino acids. CDR1 and CDR2 from the germline V gene are SGHTS and YDEGEE. After removal of 2 bases from V and 1 base from J, the junction contained 8 bases not matched to a gene. DNA of the CDR3: TGTGCCAGCAGCTTTCGACAGGGAGGTGAGAACACTGAAGCTTTCTTT. Protein product: CASSFRQGGENTEAFF.

The V gene is TRBV5-1, the J gene TRBJ2-7; 7 nucleotides line up with TRBD2. Germline CDR1 SGHRS, CDR2 YFSETQ. V was pared by 4 bases and J by 2 bases, with 9 bases of the junction left unmatched. The CDR3 totals 15 residues. As DNA, the CDR3 is TGCGCCAGCAGCCCGGCTAGCGGAGGGGCCTACGAGCAGTACTTC. As protein: CASSPASGGAYEQYF.

This chain connects TRBV6-1 to TRBJ1-5, with TRBD1 identical over 7 bases. This CDR3 has 14 residues. V trimming: 7 bases; J trimming: 4 bases; junction bases outside the gene matches: 7. Germline CDR1 is MNHNS and CDR2 is SASEGT. The DNA of the CDR3 is TGTGCCAGCAACCCGCGACAGGGTAATCAGCCCCAGCATTTT. Translation gives CASNPRQGNQPQHF.

V is TRBV2 and J is TRBJ2-7, with 9 positions matching TRBD1. Trimming at V came to 2 bases and at J to 3 bases, leaving 5 bases not matched to a gene. The length of the CDR3 is 15 residues. CDR1 and CDR2 from the germline V gene are SNHLY and FYNNEI. For the CDR3, the DNA is TGTGCCAGCAGTGAATTGACAGGGGGGTACTACGAGCAGTACTTC. Protein sequence: CASSELTGGYYEQYF.

The V gene is TRBV19, the J gene TRBJ2-3; 7 bases fit TRBD1. After removal of 6 bases from V and 0 bases from J, the junction contained 6 bases not matched to a gene. CDR1 LNHDA and CDR2 SQIVND come from the germline V gene (reference sequence). CDR3 size: 15 residues. CDR3 sequence reads: CASRLQGSSTDTQYF. DNA of the CDR3: TGTGCCAGTAGACTACAGGGGTCTAGCACAGATACGCAGTATTTT.

The rearrangement uses TRBV27 and TRBJ2-7; TRBD1 matches 8 bases. Looked up from germline, CDR1 is MNHEY and CDR2 is SMNVEV (reference sequence). This CDR3 contains 14 residues. V was clipped by 6 bases and J by 2 bases; unmatched bases: 6. The CDR3 sequence is CASRSDRVPYEQYF. The CDR3 nucleotides read TGTGCCAGCAGATCGGACAGGGTCCCCTACGAGCAGTACTTC.

The CDR3 sequence is CASRPPGTSGSYNEQFF. In DNA form, the CDR3 reads TGTGCCAGCAGGCCACCCGGGACTAGCGGCTCCTACAATGAGCAGTTCTTC. The gene calls are TRBV28 and TRBJ2-1, with TRBD2 matching over 11 bases. After removal of 6 bases from V and 0 bases from J, the junction contained 7 bases not matched to a gene. Germline CDR1 reads MDHEN; CDR2 reads SYDVKM. The CDR3 extends over 17 amino acids. Full variable domain (remainder filled in from reference TRBV28 and TRBJ2-1): DVKVTQSSRYLVKRTGEKVFLECVQDMDHENMFWYRQDPGLGLRLIYFSYDVKMKEKGDIPEGYSVSREKKERFSLILESASTNQTSMYLCASRPPGTSGSYNEQFFGPGTRLTVL.

The chain links TRBV20-1 to TRBJ2-1, with 7 bases lining up with TRBD2. Looked up from germline, CDR1 is DFQATT and CDR2 is SNEGSKA (reference sequence). The CDR3 has 11 amino acids. The CDR3 is CKVSGDNEQFF. CDR3 nucleotides: TGCAAGGTGAGCGGGGACAATGAGCAGTTCTTC.

The CDR3 DNA is TGTGCCAGCAGTTACGCGGACAGGGGCGCTGAAGCTTTCTTT. Translated: CASSYADRGAEAFF. The V gene is TRBV6-5, the J gene TRBJ1-1, with TRBD1 matching over 9 bases. The junction had 4 bases not matched to a gene; V was cut back by 2 bases and J by 6 bases. Per the germline V gene, CDR1 is MNHEY and CDR2 is SVGAGI. The CDR3 totals 14 residues.

The rearrangement uses TRBV7-8 and TRBJ2-7; 7 positions match TRBD2. The CDR3 loop spans 14 amino acids. The V gene's germline CDR1 is SGHVS and CDR2 FQNEAQ. V gave up 0 bases and J gave up 4 bases; unmatched junction bases: 3. The CDR3 region is CASSLAGGIYEQYF. The DNA of the CDR3 is TGTGCCAGCAGCTTAGCGGGAGGGATTTACGAGCAGTACTTC.

This CDR3 reads CASTGAVQGKLFF. The CDR3 coding sequence is TGTGCCAGCACTGGGGCAGTCCAGGGAAAACTGTTTTTT. The chain recombines TRBV2 with TRBJ1-4, with D possibly matching TRBD1 (5 bases). The ends were cut back, 7 bases at V and 10 bases at J, with 16 bases in the middle. CDR3 length: 13 amino acids. Germline V CDR1 and CDR2: SNHLY, FYNNEI.

The rearrangement uses TRBV29-1 and TRBJ2-7; 9 nucleotides line up with TRBD1. Trimming at V came to 7 bases and at J to 1 base, leaving 8 bases not matched to a gene. CDR1 SQVTM and CDR2 ANQGSEA come from the germline V gene. CDR3 length equals 14 residues. The CDR3 bases are TGCAGCGCAGGTAGGGGGACAGGGTCCTACGAGCAGTACTTC. It is translated as CSAGRGTGSYEQYF.

This chain joins TRBV19 and TRBJ1-1; possibly TRBD1 for D (6 bases). The V and J ends lost 6 bases and 5 bases respectively, with 13 bases between them. CDR3 length: 13 residues. Germline CDR1 is LNHDA and CDR2 is SQIVND (reference sequence). The CDR3: CASSPLRGTEAFF. For the CDR3, the DNA is TGTGCCAGTAGCCCCCTTAGGGGGACTGAAGCTTTCTTT.

The chain links TRBV2 to TRBJ2-3, with D possibly being TRBD1 (6 bases). Germline loops: CDR1 SNHLY, CDR2 FYNNEI. The CDR3 sequence is 17 residues long. V dropped 1 base and J dropped 2 bases, with 16 bases sitting between them. The CDR3 protein is CASSEGMDSGFTDTQYF. As DNA, the CDR3 is TGTGCCAGCAGTGAAGGTATGGACAGCGGATTCACAGATACGCAGTATTTT.

V gene TRBV13 combines with J gene TRBJ1-2, with D tentatively TRBD1 (5 bases). Trimming cost V 0 bases and J 8 bases, with 10 bases left between them. Germline lookup yields CDR1 PRHDT and CDR2 FYEKMQ (reference sequence). This CDR3 is built from 13 residues. CDR3 sequence: CASSLGGREGYTF. The DNA of the CDR3 is TGTGCCAGCAGCTTAGGGGGCAGGGAAGGCTACACCTTC.

The V call is TRBV19, the J call TRBJ2-7, with D tentatively TRBD2 (6 bases). The length of the CDR3 is 15 residues. V lost 5 bases and J lost 3, with 17 bases in between. CDR1 LNHDA and CDR2 SQIVND come from the germline V gene (reference sequence). CDR3 sequence (DNA): TGTGCCAGTAGTCCGGGACTCCTTTCTAACTACGAGCAGTACTTC. This gives the protein CASSPGLLSNYEQYF.

V is TRBV4-1 and J is TRBJ2-5; 9 bases are a match to TRBD1. J gave up 1 base and V 4 bases, and 4 bases lay outside the gene matches. CDR1 and CDR2 from the germline V gene are MGHRA and YSYEKL. The CDR3 sequence is 15 residues long. CDR3 bases: TGCGCCAGCAGCCTCGGACAGGGGCTCCAAGAGACCCAGTACTTC. It is translated as CASSLGQGLQETQYF.

The chain joins TRBV6-4 to TRBJ2-3, with 10 positions matching TRBD2. J was trimmed by 4 bases and V by 5 bases; bases with no gene match: 6. Germline V CDR1 and CDR2: MRHNA, SNTAGT. This CDR3 has 15 residues. The CDR3 DNA follows: TGTGCCAGCAGTTCCGGGACTAGCGAATCAGATACGCAGTATTTT. Translated: CASSSGTSESDTQYF.

The rearrangement joins TRBV15 to TRBJ2-1; 7 nucleotides agree with TRBD2. This CDR3 is 18 amino acids long. Germline CDR1 LNHNV, CDR2 YYDKDF (reference sequence). V dropped 2 bases and J dropped 4; count of bases not matched to a gene: 14. CDR3 in DNA: TGTGCCACCAGCAGACTCGAAGCGGGACTCCCCTGGTACAATGAGCAGTTCTTC. This translates into CATSRLEAGLPWYNEQFF.

The V and J genes are TRBV5-1 and TRBJ2-5; D is perhaps TRBD1 (6 bases). The last part of the DNA fits TRBJ2-7 better; the J call may be wrong. The CDR3 is 14 residues long. Germline V gene sequence: CDR1 SGHRS, CDR2 YFSETQ. The CDR3 sequence: CASSRTDLHYEQYF. CDR3 DNA sequence: TGCGCCAGCAGCCGGACAGACCTACACTACGAGCAGTACTTC.

V and J are TRBV2 and TRBJ2-1, with TRBD2 matching over 9 bases. J lost 6 bases, V lost 10 bases, and 13 bases had no gene match. Germline lookup yields CDR1 SNHLY and CDR2 FYNNEI. The CDR3 extends over 15 amino acids. The CDR3 reads CATVKAGGWPNEQFF. The CDR3 bases are TGTGCCACTGTCAAAGCGGGAGGTTGGCCCAATGAGCAGTTCTTC.

This chain connects TRBV18 to TRBJ2-4; the D gene is possibly TRBD1 (5 bases). The V end lost 6 bases, the J end lost 6 bases, and 9 bases lay between the germline ends. Germline V CDR1 and CDR2: KGHSH, LQKENI. This CDR3 region has 12 residues. CDR3 sequence: CASSFDRNIQYF. DNA of the CDR3: TGTGCCAGCTCCTTCGACAGAAACATTCAGTACTTC.

The chain has TRBV18 and TRBJ2-3, with TRBD1 matching over 10 bases. V dropped 1 base and J dropped 2; count of bases not matched to a gene: 9. The V gene's germline CDR1 is KGHSH and CDR2 LQKENI. CDR3 length equals 18 residues. The CDR3 spells CASSPRDPGQGITDTQYF. CDR3 DNA sequence: TGTGCCAGCTCACCACGGGACCCGGGACAGGGGATCACAGATACGCAGTATTTT.

The chain carries TRBV10-2 and TRBJ2-7, with 8 bases that match TRBD2. Trimming at V came to 0 bases and at J to 2 bases, leaving 0 bases not matched to a gene. CDR1 WSHSY and CDR2 SAAADI come from the germline V gene. The CDR3 loop spans 14 amino acids. The CDR3, as DNA: TGCGCCAGCAGTGAGTCGGGACTAGCCTACGAGCAGTACTTC. It yields the protein CASSESGLAYEQYF.